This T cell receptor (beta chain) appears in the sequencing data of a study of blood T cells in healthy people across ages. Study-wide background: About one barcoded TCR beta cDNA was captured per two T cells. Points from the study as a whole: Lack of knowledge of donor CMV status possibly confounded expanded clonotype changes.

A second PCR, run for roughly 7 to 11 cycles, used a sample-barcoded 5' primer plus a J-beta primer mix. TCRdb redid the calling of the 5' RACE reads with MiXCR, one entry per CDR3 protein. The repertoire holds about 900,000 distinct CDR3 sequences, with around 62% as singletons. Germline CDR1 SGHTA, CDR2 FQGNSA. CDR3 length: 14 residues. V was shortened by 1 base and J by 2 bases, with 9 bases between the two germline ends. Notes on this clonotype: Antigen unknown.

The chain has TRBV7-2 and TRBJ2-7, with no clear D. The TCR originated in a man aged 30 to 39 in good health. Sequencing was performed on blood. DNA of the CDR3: TGTGCCAGCAGCTTAGAGGCATCTGCCTACGAGCAGTACTTC. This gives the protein CASSLEASAYEQYF.